Below are 26 T cell receptor beta chains sequenced from a single sample in a study of cytomegalovirus exposure and HLA in healthy donors. The PCR had 60 Vbeta and 13 Jbeta primers. Assay: immunoSEQ multiplex PCR; the TCRdb copy retains only in-frame clones and omits some. This sample carries 150,000 to 200,000 clones, 80% to 85% of them seen once, and the ten largest clones take just over 2%. The specimen sequenced was PBMCs. These receptors were taken from a woman aged 18-35 years in good health and CMV-seropositive.

In nucleotides, the CDR3 is TGCAGCGAAGGACTAGCGGGGGCCCAGCGGGCCCAGTACTTC. It yields the protein CSEGLAGAQRAQYF. The rearrangement links TRBV29-1 to TRBJ2-5; 13 positions agree with TRBD2. Germline CDR1 is SQVTM and CDR2 is ANQGSEA. The CDR3 is made up of 14 amino acids. J gave up 9 bases and V 7 bases, and 11 bases lay outside the gene matches.

The rearrangement uses TRBV5-4 and TRBJ1-1, with D unclear. Per the germline V gene, CDR1 is SGHNT and CDR2 is YYREEE (reference sequence). The CDR3 totals 13 residues. Deletions cut 4 bases from V and 0 bases from J, with 7 bases between. The CDR3 region has the DNA TGTGCCAGCAGCACCGGTCTGAACACTGAAGCTTTCTTT. Protein: CASSTGLNTEAFF.

This sequence joins TRBV7-9 and TRBJ2-6; no definite D call. The germline V gene encodes CDR1 SEHNR and CDR2 FQNEAQ (reference sequence). This CDR3 is built from 16 residues. V lost 1 base to trimming and J lost 3 bases, with 10 bases between them. CDR3 residues: CASSLVSHGGANVLTF. For the CDR3, the DNA is TGTGCCAGCAGCTTAGTTTCGCACGGTGGGGCCAACGTCCTGACTTTC.

The gene calls are TRBV4-3 and TRBJ1-3; 7 nucleotides align to TRBD1. The CDR3 totals 17 residues. V was clipped by 0 bases and J by 7 bases; unmatched bases: 12. CDR1 LGHNA and CDR2 YSLEER come from the germline V gene. The DNA of the CDR3 is TGCGCCAGCAGCCAAGATCTCCCAGGGGGATTAAGCAACACCATATATTTT. This sequence encodes CASSQDLPGGLSNTIYF.

This sequence joins TRBV11-2 and TRBJ2-7; tentative D call: TRBD2 (6 bases). This CDR3 is built from 16 residues. Germline CDR1 SGHAT, CDR2 FQNNGV. Trimming took off 1 base at V and 2 bases at J, with 15 bases between the two ends. CDR3 in amino acids: CASSLASTSPTYEQYV. DNA for the CDR3: TGTGCCAGCAGCTTAGCGTCTACTAGCCCAACCTACGAGCAGTACGTC.

This clone appeared a few times. J is TRBJ2-7 and V is TRBV30, with 12 positions matching TRBD2. This CDR3 has 15 residues. Germline V gives CDR1 GTSNPN, CDR2 SVGIG (reference sequence). V shed 2 bases, J shed 2 bases, and the junction held 4 bases outside the gene matches. The CDR3 loop is CAWSTSGGPTYEQYV. In nucleotides, the CDR3 is TGTGCCTGGAGTACTAGCGGGGGGCCTACCTACGAGCAGTACGTC.

The chain recombines TRBV11-2 with TRBJ2-5, with TRBD2 identical over 7 bases. This CDR3 region has 14 residues. Germline V gene sequence: CDR1 SGHAT, CDR2 FQNNGV. Trimming removed 3 bases from V and 4 bases from J; junction bases left unmatched: 5. CDR3 residues: CASSFSRGVETQYF. Written as DNA, the CDR3 is TGTGCCAGCAGCTTCTCACGGGGGGTAGAGACCCAGTACTTC.

The rearrangement links TRBV6-1 to TRBJ1-5; 9 bases are shared with TRBD1. Germline CDR1 is MNHNS and CDR2 is SASEGT. The CDR3 loop spans 14 amino acids. Trimming at V came to 4 bases and at J to 7 bases, leaving 5 bases not matched to a gene. The CDR3 DNA follows: TGTGCCAGCAGTGCGACAGGGGGTGTGCAGCCCCAGCATTTT. The encoded protein is CASSATGGVQPQHF.

In DNA, the CDR3 is TGTGCCAGCATTACTAGGGGGTCTGAAGCTTTCTTT. Translating gives CASITRGSEAFF. This chain uses TRBV6-1 with TRBJ1-1; D is possibly TRBD1 (6 bases). The germline V and J ends were trimmed by 7 bases and 6 bases, with 12 bases remaining between them. CDR1 and CDR2 from the germline V gene are MNHNS and SASEGT. The CDR3 extends over 12 amino acids.

CDR3 sequence (DNA): TGTGCCAGCTCACCACCGGGGGGGGCCTATGGCTACACCTTC. Protein: CASSPPGGAYGYTF. V usage is TRBV18 and J usage is TRBJ1-2, with D possibly being TRBD1 (6 bases). The V end was cut by 0 bases, the J end by 4 bases, with 9 bases between. Germline V gene lookup returns CDR1 KGHSH and CDR2 LQKENI. This CDR3 comprises 14 residues.

This clone was found a few times. This chain joins TRBV6-5 and TRBJ1-2, with 10 bases fitting TRBD1. The CDR3 is 14 amino acids. The J segment lost 4 bases and the V segment lost 6 bases, leaving 5 bases of the junction unmatched. CDR1 is MNHEY and CDR2 is SVGAGI in the germline V gene. Here the CDR3 reads CASRGQGRRYGYTF. CDR3 sequence (DNA): TGTGCCAGCAGGGGACAGGGGAGGCGCTATGGCTACACCTTC.

The chain employs TRBV15 and TRBJ1-5; the match to TRBD1 covers 8 bases. The CDR3 spans 17 residues. Germline lookup yields CDR1 LNHNV and CDR2 YYDKDF (reference sequence). V shed 0 bases, J shed 3 bases, and the junction held 7 bases outside the gene matches. The DNA of the CDR3 is TGTGCCACCAGCAGAGATAATCCGGGACAGGACAATCAGCCCCAGCATTTT. It yields the protein CATSRDNPGQDNQPQHF. The full variable domain, with the rest looked up from reference TRBV15 and TRBJ1-5, is DAMVIQNPRYQVTQFGKPVTLSCSQTLNHNVMYWYQQKSSQAPKLLFHYYDKDFNNEADTPDNFQSRRPNTSFCFLDIRSPGLGDTAMYLCATSRDNPGQDNQPQHFGDGTRLSIL.

V usage is TRBV6-5 and J usage is TRBJ2-1, with 9 bases that match TRBD1. J was trimmed by 13 bases and V by 6 bases; bases with no gene match: 4. The CDR3 runs 11 residues. CDR1 and CDR2 from the germline V gene are MNHEY and SVGAGI. The CDR3 DNA reads TGTGCCAGCAGCCAACAGGGGGCTCAGTTCTTC. This encodes CASSQQGAQFF.

The rearrangement joins TRBV4-3 to TRBJ1-5; a possible D gene is TRBD1 (5 bases). Trimming left V 2 bases short and J 0 bases short, with 8 bases between. The CDR3 is 15 amino acids. Germline V lookup: CDR1 LGHNA, CDR2 YSLEER. The CDR3 region is CASSQIRVSNQPQHF. The CDR3 nucleotides are TGCGCCAGCAGCCAAATCAGGGTTAGCAATCAGCCCCAGCATTTT.

This clone was found a few times. The chain couples TRBV30 to TRBJ1-2; 7 positions match TRBD1. The CDR3 length is 12 residues. The V segment lost 4 bases and the J segment 8 bases; nucleotides outside the gene matches: 7. The germline V gene encodes CDR1 GTSNPN and CDR2 SVGIG (reference sequence). In DNA form, the CDR3 reads TGTGCCTGGACCCACGGGGACAGCGGCTACACCTTC. It is translated as CAWTHGDSGYTF.

V gene TRBV7-2 combines with J gene TRBJ2-2; D is possibly TRBD2 (5 bases). There are 14 residues in the CDR3. Germline CDR1 SGHTA, CDR2 FQGNSA. Trimming cost V 5 bases and J 5 bases, with 12 bases left between them. The CDR3 DNA sequence: TGTGCCAGCAGCCTCGGGTCGGGGACCGGGGAGCTGTTTTTT. This translates into CASSLGSGTGELFF. Based on the CDR3 plus reference TRBV7-2 and TRBJ2-2, the full variable domain is GAGVSQSPSNKVTEKGKDVELRCDPISGHTALYWYRQSLGQGLEFLIYFQGNSAPDKSGLPSDRFSAERTGGSVSTLTIQRTQQEDSAVYLCASSLGSGTGELFFGEGSRLTVL.

The V and J genes are TRBV6-1 and TRBJ2-6; D perhaps matches TRBD1 (6 bases). Trimming removed 1 base from V and 2 bases from J, with 6 bases in between. Germline V gives CDR1 MNHNS, CDR2 SASEGT. The CDR3 sequence is 15 residues long. DNA of the CDR3: TGTGCCAGCAGTGAAGAGGGGGCTGGGGCCAACGTCCTGACTTTC. It specifies CASSEEGAGANVLTF.

The CDR3, as DNA: TGTGCCAGCAGTTTATGGGCAGGCGACACTGAAGCTTTCTTT. Protein product: CASSLWAGDTEAFF. The rearrangement joins TRBV27 to TRBJ1-1; unclear D gene. V dropped 1 base and J dropped 3 bases, with 9 bases sitting between them. This CDR3 has 14 residues. Germline assignment: CDR1 MNHEY and CDR2 SMNVEV (reference sequence).

The chain has TRBV12-5 and TRBJ2-1, with D hard to call. Per the germline V gene, CDR1 is LGHNT and CDR2 is FRNRAP. This CDR3 is 16 amino acids long. Trimming took 4 bases from V and 0 from J, leaving 13 bases between them. The DNA for the CDR3 is TGTGCTAGTGGTTCGGAGACGGTCCCCTCCTACAATGAGCAGTTCTTC. Protein: CASGSETVPSYNEQFF. Looking up the rest from reference TRBV12-5 and TRBJ2-1 gives the full variable domain: DARVTQTPRHKVTEMGQEVTMRCQPILGHNTVFWYRQTMMQGLELLAYFRNRAPLDDSGMPKDRFSAEMPDATLATLKIQPSEPRDSAVYFCASGSETVPSYNEQFFGPGTRLTVL.

The rearrangement joins TRBV2 to TRBJ1-2; 9 nucleotides agree with TRBD1. Germline V gene data show CDR1 as SNHLY and CDR2 as FYNNEI. V trimming: 8 bases; J trimming: 6 bases; junction bases outside the gene matches: 7. The CDR3 contains 13 residues. Here the CDR3 DNA reads TGTGCCAGCGGGACAGGGCACTACGATGGCTACACCTTC. Its translation is CASGTGHYDGYTF.

This chain uses TRBV7-9 with TRBJ1-2; the match to TRBD1 covers 7 bases. The trim removed 5 bases at V and 3 bases at J, leaving 0 bases unmatched. The CDR3 loop spans 12 amino acids. Germline V gene sequence: CDR1 SEHNR, CDR2 FQNEAQ (reference sequence). Here the CDR3 reads CASSQGDYGYTF. The CDR3 coding sequence is TGTGCCAGCAGCCAGGGGGACTATGGCTACACCTTC.

The CDR3 here is CASSLRRGGRTGELFF. In nucleotides, the CDR3 is TGTGCCAGCAGCTTGCGGCGGGGGGGCAGGACCGGGGAGCTGTTTTTT. The J gene is TRBJ2-2, the V gene TRBV11-2, with 9 nucleotides matching TRBD2. Germline V CDR1 and CDR2: SGHAT, FQNNGV. V was pared by 3 bases and J by 5 bases, with 7 bases of the junction left unmatched. The CDR3 loop spans 16 amino acids.

V usage is TRBV6-5 and J usage is TRBJ2-7, with no clear D. Trimming removed 5 bases from V and 7 bases from J, with 18 bases in between. CDR3 length: 14 residues. Germline assignment: CDR1 MNHEY and CDR2 SVGAGI. CDR3 nucleotides: TGTGCCAGCAGTCCCCAACCATCCACTCGGGAGCAGTACGTC. Its protein product is CASSPQPSTREQYV.

The CDR3 region is CASRATGQPTIGYTF. The CDR3 nucleotides read TGTGCCAGCAGGGCCACGGGACAGCCAACTATCGGCTACACCTTC. The chain is built from TRBV6-5 and TRBJ1-2, with 7 bases matching TRBD1. The J segment lost 8 bases and the V segment lost 6 bases, leaving 15 bases of the junction unmatched. The CDR3 totals 15 residues. In germline, CDR1 is MNHEY, CDR2 SVGAGI.

V usage is TRBV9 and J usage is TRBJ2-7; 11 nucleotides match TRBD1. The germline gives CDR1 SGDLS, CDR2 YYNGEE. This CDR3 is 18 amino acids long. The V segment lost 3 bases and the J segment 0 bases; nucleotides outside the gene matches: 11. The chain's CDR3 is CASSATGSGTGGSYEQYV. DNA of the CDR3: TGTGCCAGCAGCGCGACCGGTTCCGGGACAGGGGGCTCCTACGAGCAGTACGTC.

The chain couples TRBV5-4 to TRBJ1-2, with 10 bases identical to TRBD1. Trimming cost V 5 bases and J 7 bases; bases outside gene matches: 5. The CDR3 is made up of 13 amino acids. CDR1 is SGHNT, CDR2 YYREEE, per germline (reference sequence). The CDR3 sequence: CASSRQGAGGYTF. Here the CDR3 DNA reads TGTGCCAGCAGTAGACAGGGGGCGGGTGGCTACACCTTC.